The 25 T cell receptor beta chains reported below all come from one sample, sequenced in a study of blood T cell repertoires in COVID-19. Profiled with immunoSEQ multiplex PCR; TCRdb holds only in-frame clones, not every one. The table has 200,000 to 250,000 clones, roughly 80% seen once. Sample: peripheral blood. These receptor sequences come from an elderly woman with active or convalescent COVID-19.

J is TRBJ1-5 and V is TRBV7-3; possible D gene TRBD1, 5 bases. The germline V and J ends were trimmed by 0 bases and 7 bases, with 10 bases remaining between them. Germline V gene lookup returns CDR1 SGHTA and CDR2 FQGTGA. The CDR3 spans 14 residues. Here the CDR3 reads CASSLTGQGQPQHF. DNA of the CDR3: TGTGCCAGCAGCTTAACGGGCCAGGGACAGCCCCAGCATTTT.

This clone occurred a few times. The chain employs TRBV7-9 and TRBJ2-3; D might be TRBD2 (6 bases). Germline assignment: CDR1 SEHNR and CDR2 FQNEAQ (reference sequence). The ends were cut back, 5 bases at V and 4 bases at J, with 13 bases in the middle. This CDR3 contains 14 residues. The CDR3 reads CASSLGLSADTQYF. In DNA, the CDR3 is TGTGCCAGCAGCCTTGGACTATCGGCAGATACGCAGTATTTT.

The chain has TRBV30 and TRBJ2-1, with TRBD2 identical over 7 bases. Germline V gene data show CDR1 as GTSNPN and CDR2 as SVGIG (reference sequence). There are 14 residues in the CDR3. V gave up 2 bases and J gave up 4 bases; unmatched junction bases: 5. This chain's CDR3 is CAWSRSSGYNEQFF. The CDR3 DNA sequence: TGTGCCTGGAGTCGGTCTAGCGGATACAATGAGCAGTTCTTC.

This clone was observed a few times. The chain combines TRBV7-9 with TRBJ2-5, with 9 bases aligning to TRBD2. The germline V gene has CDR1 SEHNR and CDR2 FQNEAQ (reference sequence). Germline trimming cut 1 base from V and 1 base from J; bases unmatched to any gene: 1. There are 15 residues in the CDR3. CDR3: CASSLGTSAQETQYF. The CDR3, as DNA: TGTGCCAGCAGCTTAGGGACTAGCGCCCAAGAGACCCAGTACTTC.

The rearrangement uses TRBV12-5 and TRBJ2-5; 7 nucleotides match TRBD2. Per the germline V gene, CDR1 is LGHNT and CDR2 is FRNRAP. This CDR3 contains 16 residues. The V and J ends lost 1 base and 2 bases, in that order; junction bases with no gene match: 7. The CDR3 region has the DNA TGTGCTAGTGGTTTGGGTTTGGGGGGGACGCAAGAGACCCAGTACTTC. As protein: CASGLGLGGTQETQYF.

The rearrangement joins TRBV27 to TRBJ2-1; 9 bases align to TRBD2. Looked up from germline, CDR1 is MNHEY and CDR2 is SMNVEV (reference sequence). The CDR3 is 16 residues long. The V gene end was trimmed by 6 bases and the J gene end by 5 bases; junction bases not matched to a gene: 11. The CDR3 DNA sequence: TGTGCCAGCAGGAGCCTCGGACTAGCGACTAACAATGAGCAGTTCTTC. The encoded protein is CASRSLGLATNNEQFF.

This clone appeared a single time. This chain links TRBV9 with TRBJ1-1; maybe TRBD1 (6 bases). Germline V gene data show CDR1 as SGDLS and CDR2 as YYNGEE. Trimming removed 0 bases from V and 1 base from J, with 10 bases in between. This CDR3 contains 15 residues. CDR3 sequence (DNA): TGTGCCAGCAGCGTAGAGTCGACAGGGAACACTGAAGCTTTCTTT. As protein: CASSVESTGNTEAFF.

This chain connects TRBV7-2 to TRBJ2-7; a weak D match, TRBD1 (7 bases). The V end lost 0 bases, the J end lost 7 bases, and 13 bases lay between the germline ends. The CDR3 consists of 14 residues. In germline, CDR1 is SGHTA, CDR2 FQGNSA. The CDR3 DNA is TGTGCCAGCAGCTTAGCGCGGCAGGGGGGTGAGCAGTACTTC. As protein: CASSLARQGGEQYF.

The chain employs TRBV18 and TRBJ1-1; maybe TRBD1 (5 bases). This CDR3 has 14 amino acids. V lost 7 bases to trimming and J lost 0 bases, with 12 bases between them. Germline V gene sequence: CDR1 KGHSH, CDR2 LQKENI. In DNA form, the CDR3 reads TGTGCCAGCTTAGTCGACAGAATGAACACTGAAGCTTTCTTT. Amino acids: CASLVDRMNTEAFF.

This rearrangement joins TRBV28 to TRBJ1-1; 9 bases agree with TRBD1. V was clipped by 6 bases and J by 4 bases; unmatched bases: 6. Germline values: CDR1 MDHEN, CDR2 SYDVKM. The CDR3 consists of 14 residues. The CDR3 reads CASSSTGGITEAFF. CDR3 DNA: TGTGCCAGCAGCTCTACAGGGGGCATCACTGAAGCTTTCTTT.

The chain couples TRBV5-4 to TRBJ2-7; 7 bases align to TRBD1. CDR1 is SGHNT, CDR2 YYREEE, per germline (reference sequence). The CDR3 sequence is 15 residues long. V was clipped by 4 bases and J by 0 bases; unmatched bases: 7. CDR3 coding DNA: TGTGCCAGCAGCCGGGACAGAAGGAGCTCCTACGAGCAGTACTTC. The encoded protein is CASSRDRRSSYEQYF.

The DNA for the CDR3 is TGTGCCAGCAGTTTATTCGGGGACAGATTTAATGAAAAACTGTTTTTT. Translating gives CASSLFGDRFNEKLFF. The chain employs TRBV27 and TRBJ1-4; 7 bases are a match to TRBD1. CDR3 length: 16 amino acids. Germline CDR1 and CDR2: MNHEY and SMNVEV (reference sequence). After removal of 1 base from V and 4 bases from J, the junction contained 6 bases not matched to a gene.

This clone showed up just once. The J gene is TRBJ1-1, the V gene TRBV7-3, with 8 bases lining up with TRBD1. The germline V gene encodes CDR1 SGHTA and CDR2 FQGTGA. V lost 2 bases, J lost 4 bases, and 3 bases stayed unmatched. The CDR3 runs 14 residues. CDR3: CASSLRQGSTEAFF. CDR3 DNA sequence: TGTGCCAGCAGCTTACGACAGGGGTCCACTGAAGCTTTCTTT.

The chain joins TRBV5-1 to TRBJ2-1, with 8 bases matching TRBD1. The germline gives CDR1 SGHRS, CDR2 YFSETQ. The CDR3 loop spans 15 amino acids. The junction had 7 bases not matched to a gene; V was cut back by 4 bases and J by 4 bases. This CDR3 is CASSQGQGQYNEQFF. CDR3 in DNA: TGCGCCAGCAGCCAAGGACAGGGACAATACAATGAGCAGTTCTTC.

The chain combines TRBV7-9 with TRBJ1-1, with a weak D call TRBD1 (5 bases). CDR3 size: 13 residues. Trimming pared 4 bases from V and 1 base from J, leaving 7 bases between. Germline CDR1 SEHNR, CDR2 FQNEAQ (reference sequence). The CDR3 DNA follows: TGTGCCAGCAGCTATGGACAGAACACTGAAGCTTTCTTT. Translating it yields CASSYGQNTEAFF.

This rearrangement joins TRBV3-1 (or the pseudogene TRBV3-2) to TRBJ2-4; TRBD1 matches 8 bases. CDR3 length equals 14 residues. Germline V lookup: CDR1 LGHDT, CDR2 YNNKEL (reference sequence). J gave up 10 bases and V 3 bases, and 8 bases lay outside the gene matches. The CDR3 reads CASSQSGGVFIQYF. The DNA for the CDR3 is TGTGCCAGCAGCCAGTCAGGGGGCGTCTTTATTCAGTACTTC.

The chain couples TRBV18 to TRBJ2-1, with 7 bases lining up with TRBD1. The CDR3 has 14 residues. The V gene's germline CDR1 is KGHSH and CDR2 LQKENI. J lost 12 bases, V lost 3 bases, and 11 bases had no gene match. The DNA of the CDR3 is TGTGCCAGCTCACCGGGGACAGCGATCTATACGCAGTTCTTC. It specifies CASSPGTAIYTQFF.

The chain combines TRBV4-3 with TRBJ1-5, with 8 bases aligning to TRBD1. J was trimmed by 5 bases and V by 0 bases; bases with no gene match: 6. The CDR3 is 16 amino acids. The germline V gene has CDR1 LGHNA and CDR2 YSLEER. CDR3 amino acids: CASSQDLDREYQPQHF. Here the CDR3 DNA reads TGCGCCAGCAGCCAAGATCTGGACAGGGAGTATCAGCCCCAGCATTTT.

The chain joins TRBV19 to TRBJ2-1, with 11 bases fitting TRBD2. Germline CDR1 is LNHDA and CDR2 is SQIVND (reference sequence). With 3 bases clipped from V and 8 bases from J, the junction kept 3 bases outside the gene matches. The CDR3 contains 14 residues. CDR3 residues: CASSITSGGDEQFF. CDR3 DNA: TGTGCCAGTAGTATCACTAGCGGGGGCGATGAGCAGTTCTTC.

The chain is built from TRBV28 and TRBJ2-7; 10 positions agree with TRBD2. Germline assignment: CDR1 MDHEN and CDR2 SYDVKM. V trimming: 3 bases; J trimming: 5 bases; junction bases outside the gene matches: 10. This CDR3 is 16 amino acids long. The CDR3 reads CASSLASGGGLDEQYF. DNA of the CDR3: TGTGCCAGCAGTTTGGCTAGCGGGGGCGGCCTGGACGAGCAGTACTTC.

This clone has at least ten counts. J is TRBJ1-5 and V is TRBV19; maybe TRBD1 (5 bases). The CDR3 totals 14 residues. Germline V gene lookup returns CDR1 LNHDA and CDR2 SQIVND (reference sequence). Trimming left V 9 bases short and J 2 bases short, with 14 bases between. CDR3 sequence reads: CASGGGSGNQPQHF. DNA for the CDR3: TGTGCCAGCGGGGGGGGTAGCGGCAATCAGCCCCAGCATTTT.

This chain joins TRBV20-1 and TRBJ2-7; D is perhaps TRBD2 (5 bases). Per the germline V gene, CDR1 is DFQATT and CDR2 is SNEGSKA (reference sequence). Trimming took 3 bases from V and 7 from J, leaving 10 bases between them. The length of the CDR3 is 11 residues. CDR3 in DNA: TGCAGTGCTAGGAGGGTCGGGGAGCAGTACTTC. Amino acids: CSARRVGEQYF.

The CDR3 region has the DNA TGTGCCAGTAGTAAACAGGGGGCTTTTAATTCACCCCTCCACTTT. The encoded protein is CASSKQGAFNSPLHF. The rearrangement uses TRBV19 and TRBJ1-6, with 9 nucleotides matching TRBD1. The CDR3 covers 15 residues. V dropped 4 bases and J dropped 6; count of bases not matched to a gene: 4. CDR1 LNHDA and CDR2 SQIVND come from the germline V gene (reference sequence).

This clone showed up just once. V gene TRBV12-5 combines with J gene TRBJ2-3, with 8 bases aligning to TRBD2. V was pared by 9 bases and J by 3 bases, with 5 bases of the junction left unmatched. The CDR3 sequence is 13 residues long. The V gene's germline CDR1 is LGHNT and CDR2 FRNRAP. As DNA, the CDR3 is TGTGCTAGCAGCACTAGCGGAACAGATACGCAGTATTTT. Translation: CASSTSGTDTQYF.

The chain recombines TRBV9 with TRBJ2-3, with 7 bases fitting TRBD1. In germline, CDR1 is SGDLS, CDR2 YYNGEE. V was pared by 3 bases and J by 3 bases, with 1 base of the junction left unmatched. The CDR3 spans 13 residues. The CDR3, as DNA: TGTGCCAGCAGCGAGGGACAGACAGATACGCAGTATTTT. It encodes CASSEGQTDTQYF.